Below, 19 T cell receptor beta chains from the same sample are listed, as sequenced in a study of CD4 T cells in relation to SARS-CoV-2 and coronaviruses. CD4+ T cells from unexposed donors were obtained before the COVID-19 pandemic (2011-2018). The cells were cultured for around ten days before CD4+ T cells were isolated. No antigen is known for these receptors. TCRdb's table, derived via immunoSEQ multiplex PCR, lists solely in-frame clones and lacks some. The profile shows about 20,000 clones, roughly four fifths of them singletons. The sequenced material came from CD4+ T cells from PBMCs, cultured in vitro. The receptors originated from a human donor in good health.

This clone appeared a single time. The V call is TRBV4-3, the J call TRBJ2-1; 7 bases match TRBD1. V lost 1 base to trimming and J lost 1 base; unmatched junction nucleotides: 1. CDR1 is LGHNA, CDR2 YSLEER, per germline. The CDR3 length is 15 residues. CDR3 residues: CASSQGQGSYNEQFF. For the CDR3, the DNA is TGCGCCAGCAGCCAAGGACAGGGTTCCTACAATGAGCAGTTCTTC.

Here the CDR3 reads CASSVDWEGNTIYF. The DNA for the CDR3 is TGTGCCAGCAGCGTAGATTGGGAAGGAAACACCATATATTTT. The rearrangement links TRBV9 to TRBJ1-3; the D is unclear. V was shortened by 0 bases and J by 4 bases, with 8 bases between the two germline ends. This CDR3 contains 14 residues. Germline V gene lookup returns CDR1 SGDLS and CDR2 YYNGEE.

The chain recombines TRBV11-2 with TRBJ2-3, with no clear D. This CDR3 has 16 residues. Germline V gene lookup returns CDR1 SGHAT and CDR2 FQNNGV. Trimming removed 5 bases from V and 0 bases from J, with 15 bases in between. In nucleotides, the CDR3 is TGTGCCAGCAGCGGATACAGCATTACTAGCACAGATACGCAGTATTTT. It specifies CASSGYSITSTDTQYF.

The chain carries TRBV3-1 (or the pseudogene TRBV3-2) and TRBJ1-2, with D unresolved. The CDR3 is made up of 16 amino acids. V lost 0 bases to trimming and J lost 4 bases, with 15 bases between them. Germline V gives CDR1 LGHDT, CDR2 YNNKEL (reference sequence). DNA of the CDR3: TGTGCCAGCAGCCAAGATCTGGCCCAGACCGGCTATGGCTACACCTTC. As protein: CASSQDLAQTGYGYTF.

The V and J genes are TRBV12-3 or TRBV12-4 and TRBJ1-1; D uncertain. There are 12 residues in the CDR3. Deletions cut 6 bases from V and 11 bases from J, with 16 bases between. This chain's CDR3 is CASRTGSMIAFF. DNA of the CDR3: TGTGCCAGCAGAACCGGGTCGATGATCGCTTTCTTT.

V gene TRBV7-3 combines with J gene TRBJ2-2; 8 positions agree with TRBD1. The CDR3 has 16 amino acids. The V and J ends lost 2 bases and 1 base, in that order; junction bases with no gene match: 3. The germline gives CDR1 SGHTA, CDR2 FQGTGA. This CDR3 reads CASSLVGQVNTGELFF. CDR3 nucleotide sequence: TGTGCCAGCAGCTTAGTGGGACAGGTGAACACCGGGGAGCTGTTTTTT.

V usage is TRBV4-3 and J usage is TRBJ2-6; D call uncertain. The CDR3 consists of 20 residues. Trimming shortened V by 0 bases and J by 0 bases, and 18 bases separated the two germline ends. Germline CDR1 and CDR2: LGHNA and YSLEER. CDR3 nucleotide sequence: TGCGCCAGCAGCCAAGAAGGCCCCCACCGGCCCACCTCTGGGGCCAACGTCCTGACTTTC. Encoded protein: CASSQEGPHRPTSGANVLTF.

This clone was observed once. The chain combines TRBV10-2 with TRBJ1-1; 8 bases align to TRBD1. V lost 4 bases, J lost 1 base, and 5 bases stayed unmatched. In germline, CDR1 is WSHSY, CDR2 SAAADI. The CDR3 runs 15 residues. The CDR3 region is CASSAKTGANTEAFF. CDR3 DNA sequence: TGCGCCAGCAGTGCAAAGACAGGGGCGAACACTGAAGCTTTCTTT.

The chain is built from TRBV6-5 and TRBJ2-3; 8 nucleotides match TRBD2. This CDR3 contains 16 residues. The V and J ends lost 2 bases and 1 base, in that order; junction bases with no gene match: 5. CDR1 is MNHEY and CDR2 is SVGAGI in the germline V gene. The CDR3: CASSYPRGAGTDTQYF. In DNA form, the CDR3 reads TGTGCCAGCAGTTACCCGCGGGGGGCGGGCACAGATACGCAGTATTTT.

The table lists this clone with a count of one. The V and J genes are TRBV3-1 (or the pseudogene TRBV3-2) and TRBJ2-2, with 15 bases that match TRBD2. J gave up 5 bases and V 1 base, and 2 bases lay outside the gene matches. Germline-derived CDR1 and CDR2 are LGHDT and YNNKEL (reference sequence). This CDR3 region has 17 residues. CDR3 in DNA: TGTGCCAGCAGCCAAGGGACTAGCGGGAGGGGGACCGGGGAGCTGTTTTTT. Translation gives CASSQGTSGRGTGELFF.

V is TRBV29-1 and J is TRBJ2-2, with 9 bases fitting TRBD1. The trim removed 3 bases at V and 2 bases at J, leaving 10 bases unmatched. The CDR3 is made up of 17 amino acids. In germline, CDR1 is SQVTM, CDR2 ANQGSEA. The CDR3 DNA is TGCAGCGTTGACCGCACCGACAGGGGGATTAACACCGGGGAGCTGTTTTTT. Its translation is CSVDRTDRGINTGELFF.

This chain connects TRBV19 to TRBJ1-1, with 9 bases fitting TRBD1. Trimming took 6 bases from V and 1 from J; bases not matched to a gene: 12. This CDR3 contains 17 residues. CDR1 LNHDA and CDR2 SQIVND come from the germline V gene (reference sequence). CDR3 bases: TGTGCCAGTAGCGGGACAGGGTTCCAACTCTCGAACACTGAAGCTTTCTTT. This encodes CASSGTGFQLSNTEAFF.

This clone was seen more than once but under ten times. This chain links TRBV6-1 with TRBJ1-3; a weak D match, TRBD1 (5 bases). The length of the CDR3 is 17 residues. CDR1 is MNHNS and CDR2 is SASEGT in the germline V gene. Trimming removed 3 bases from V and 0 bases from J, with 15 bases in between. For the CDR3, the DNA is TGTGCCAGCAGTGAGTTGGGACTTCTGTCCTCTGGAAACACCATATATTTT. Encoded protein: CASSELGLLSSGNTIYF.

This chain joins TRBV5-6 and TRBJ1-6; D not certain. Trimming shortened V by 3 bases and J by 9 bases, and 13 bases separated the two germline ends. The CDR3 length is 14 residues. Germline CDR1 SGHDT, CDR2 YYEEEE. The CDR3 nucleotides are TGTGCCAGCAGCTCCGGTGGCACAAGTTCACCCCTCCACTTT. This codes for CASSSGGTSSPLHF.

The chain is built from TRBV4-1 and TRBJ2-7; the match to TRBD2 covers 10 bases. V lost 4 bases, J lost 0 bases, and 12 bases stayed unmatched. CDR3 length: 18 residues. Germline V lookup: CDR1 MGHRA, CDR2 YSYEKL. The CDR3 DNA is TGCGCCAGCAGCCCCATAGGGCTAGCGGGGGACCGCTCCTACGAGCAGTACTTC. Amino acids: CASSPIGLAGDRSYEQYF.

This clone was counted a single time. The chain uses TRBV6-5 and TRBJ1-1; D gene uncertain. In germline, CDR1 is MNHEY, CDR2 SVGAGI. CDR3 length: 13 amino acids. V lost 5 bases, J lost 1 base, and 8 bases lay in between. Written as DNA, the CDR3 is TGTGCCAGCAGTCATAGACCGAACACTGAAGCTTTCTTT. As protein: CASSHRPNTEAFF.

V is TRBV3-1 (or the pseudogene TRBV3-2) and J is TRBJ1-3; TRBD1 matches at 7 bases. Germline V CDR1 and CDR2: LGHDT, YNNKEL (reference sequence). The trim removed 4 bases at V and 4 bases at J, leaving 10 bases unmatched. The length of the CDR3 is 16 residues. In DNA, the CDR3 is TGTGCCAGCAGCCGCATACAGGGGAATGGCGGAAACACCATATATTTT. Its translation is CASSRIQGNGGNTIYF.

The chain employs TRBV19 and TRBJ2-5; D ambiguous. Trimming stripped 4 bases from V and 5 bases from J, with 11 bases between. From germline, CDR1 is LNHDA and CDR2 SQIVND (reference sequence). The length of the CDR3 is 13 residues. CDR3 nucleotides: TGTGCCAGTAGTAACCCCTGGACGGAGACCCAGTACTTC. This sequence encodes CASSNPWTETQYF.

The gene calls are TRBV6-5 and TRBJ1-4; 8 positions agree with TRBD1. J was trimmed by 5 bases and V by 0 bases; bases with no gene match: 5. The CDR3 contains 16 residues. Germline V gives CDR1 MNHEY, CDR2 SVGAGI. The CDR3 spells CASSYSGTGENEKLFF. CDR3 bases: TGTGCCAGCAGTTACTCGGGGACAGGTGAAAATGAAAAACTGTTTTTT.